A single sample gave rise to the 19 T cell receptor beta chains below, sequenced in a study of identical twins (TCRdb year 2016). The library was made by 5' RACE. Sequencing instrument: Illumina HiSeq 2000. TCRdb reprocessed the public reads (quality trimming at Q25 with fastp, clone calling with MiXCR) and kept in-frame beta chains. Entries are consolidated by CDR3 protein sequence, retaining the most common genes and DNA. Counted in this sample were hundreds of thousands of distinct CDR3 sequences; just over 7% of them appeared once. The ten top clones hold over 1.5% of the sample. These records were also assigned to another study, of yellow fever vaccine responses in identical twins.

The sample was PBMCs. The receptors were gathered from a woman aged 18 to 35 in good health.

The table lists this clonotype with many counts. This rearrangement joins TRBV5-1 to TRBJ2-6; no clear D gene. The CDR3 has 15 amino acids. Germline CDR1 SGHRS, CDR2 YFSETQ. Trimming cost V 1 base and J 0 bases, with 5 bases left between them. Here the CDR3 DNA reads TGCGCCAGCAGCTTGAGAAACTCTGGGGCCAACGTCCTGACTTTC. It yields the protein CASSLRNSGANVLTF.

The V call is TRBV5-1, the J call TRBJ1-2; D gene unclear. With 1 base removed from V and 3 bases from J, the gap between germline ends came to 10 bases. The germline V gene encodes CDR1 SGHRS and CDR2 YFSETQ. The CDR3 extends over 14 amino acids. The CDR3 bases are TGCGCCAGCAGCTTGAGAGGTTCAGACTATGGCTACACCTTC. Its protein product is CASSLRGSDYGYTF.

This rearrangement joins TRBV10-3 to TRBJ2-7, with D possibly being TRBD2 (6 bases). The CDR3 runs to 14 residues. The ends were cut back, 0 bases at V and 4 bases at J, with 10 bases in the middle. The V gene's germline CDR1 is ENHRY and CDR2 SYGVKD. Written as DNA, the CDR3 is TGTGCCATCAGTGAGTCTGGGCGGGAATACGAGCAGTACTTC. It encodes CAISESGREYEQYF.

This clonotype has more than one count but fewer than ten. V usage is TRBV11-2 and J usage is TRBJ2-7; D gene unclear. Trimming cost V 1 base and J 0 bases, with 7 bases left between them. Germline CDR1 and CDR2: SGHAT and FQNNGV. The CDR3 totals 14 residues. As DNA, the CDR3 is TGTGCCAGCAGCTTAGGGTGGGCCTCCTACGAGCAGTACTTC. Translating it yields CASSLGWASYEQYF.

This clonotype was recorded a few times. V gene TRBV11-1 combines with J gene TRBJ2-3; 7 bases match TRBD2. Germline trimming cut 1 base from V and 5 bases from J; bases unmatched to any gene: 9. The germline V gene encodes CDR1 SGHAT and CDR2 FQDESV (reference sequence). The length of the CDR3 is 16 residues. CDR3 in amino acids: CASSLDGSGMRDTQYF. Here the CDR3 DNA reads TGTGCCAGCAGCTTAGATGGGAGCGGGATGAGAGATACGCAGTATTTT.

The genes are TRBV15 and TRBJ2-5; the D is unclear. V lost 3 bases and J 2 bases, leaving 10 bases between the germline ends. This CDR3 is 14 amino acids long. Per the germline V gene, CDR1 is LNHNV and CDR2 is YYDKDF (reference sequence). CDR3 DNA: TGTGCCACCAGCAGGAACAGCGTTCAAGAGACCCAGTACTTC. Protein product: CATSRNSVQETQYF.

This clonotype showed up just a few times. The V and J genes are TRBV10-3 and TRBJ2-7, with 7 bases lining up with TRBD1. V gave up 5 bases and J gave up 1 base; unmatched junction bases: 8. CDR3 length: 15 amino acids. Germline V gene sequence: CDR1 ENHRY, CDR2 SYGVKD. The CDR3: CAISKGQDTSYEQYF. In DNA form, the CDR3 reads TGTGCCATCAGTAAAGGACAGGACACTTCCTACGAGCAGTACTTC.

As DNA, the CDR3 is TGTGCCAGCAGCCTCCAGGACAGGGCGACAGATACGCAGTATTTT. This encodes CASSLQDRATDTQYF. This sequence joins TRBV7-9 and TRBJ2-3; 8 positions match TRBD1. CDR1 and CDR2 from the germline V gene are SEHNR and FQNEAQ (reference sequence). V shed 5 bases and J 3 bases; nucleotides not matched to a gene: 7. CDR3 length equals 15 residues.

In this sample, this clonotype turned up many times. The chain recombines TRBV29-1 with TRBJ2-3, with D perhaps matching TRBD1 or TRBD2 (6 bases each). The germline V gene encodes CDR1 SQVTM and CDR2 ANQGSEA. The CDR3 extends over 15 amino acids. Trimming stripped 6 bases from V and 5 bases from J, with 21 bases between. CDR3 protein: CSVNDPRGRGDTQYF. CDR3 DNA: TGCAGCGTAAACGATCCTCGGGGGCGAGGAGATACGCAGTATTTT.

The chain recombines TRBV7-3 with TRBJ2-2; maybe TRBD2 (6 bases). Germline-derived CDR1 and CDR2 are SGHTA and FQGTGA. V was pared by 5 bases and J by 4 bases, with 14 bases between. This CDR3 is 15 amino acids long. This CDR3 reads CASSPTGLSTGELFF. Here the CDR3 DNA reads TGTGCCAGCAGCCCCACGGGACTCAGCACCGGGGAGCTGTTTTTT.

In this sample, this clonotype turned up many times. The chain employs TRBV29-1 and TRBJ1-1; 9 nucleotides line up with TRBD1. Trimming cost V 4 bases and J 0 bases; bases outside gene matches: 12. The CDR3 sequence is 17 residues long. Germline V gene lookup returns CDR1 SQVTM and CDR2 ANQGSEA. The CDR3 loop is CSVVDWTGTGLNTEAFF. The DNA of the CDR3 is TGCAGCGTTGTCGATTGGACCGGGACAGGGTTGAACACTGAAGCTTTCTTT.

The gene calls are TRBV12-3 or TRBV12-4 and TRBJ2-1; D is ambiguous. The CDR3 consists of 13 residues. V gave up 1 base and J gave up 7 bases, with 8 bases separating them. The CDR3 bases are TGTGCCAGCAGTTTAGTCCAAAGGAATGAGCAGTTCTTC. Amino acid sequence: CASSLVQRNEQFF.

The chain links TRBV18 to TRBJ2-5, with TRBD1 matching over 8 bases. The CDR3 runs 16 residues. V shed 3 bases and J 4 bases; nucleotides not matched to a gene: 10. Germline-derived CDR1 and CDR2 are KGHSH and LQKENI. The CDR3 here is CASSPDRARSGETQYF. The CDR3 DNA is TGTGCCAGCTCACCGGACAGGGCCCGGAGTGGAGAGACCCAGTACTTC.

Written as DNA, the CDR3 is TGTGCCAGCTCACCGGAGAGGGGGCATTACGAGCAGTACGTC. Encoded protein: CASSPERGHYEQYV. The rearrangement uses TRBV18 and TRBJ2-7; 7 nucleotides match TRBD1. The germline V gene has CDR1 KGHSH and CDR2 LQKENI. There are 14 residues in the CDR3. After removal of 3 bases from V and 4 bases from J, the junction contained 6 bases not matched to a gene.

This clonotype was counted only a few times. The chain carries TRBV6-5 and TRBJ1-2; 7 bases match TRBD1. Germline CDR1 is MNHEY and CDR2 is SVGAGI. J gave up 7 bases and V 3 bases, and 8 bases lay outside the gene matches. The CDR3 covers 14 residues. The CDR3 spells CASSYHGRGGGYTF. DNA of the CDR3: TGTGCCAGCAGTTATCACGGCAGGGGGGGTGGCTACACCTTC.

This clonotype was counted ten times or more. The chain uses TRBV12-3 or TRBV12-4 and TRBJ2-2; 11 nucleotides match TRBD2. Trimming took 6 bases from V and 1 from J; bases not matched to a gene: 4. The length of the CDR3 is 16 residues. The CDR3 spells CASSRGTSGNTGELFF. In nucleotides, the CDR3 is TGTGCCAGCAGCCGCGGGACTAGCGGGAACACCGGGGAGCTGTTTTTT.

This clonotype showed up many times. V and J are TRBV4-2 and TRBJ1-1; a weak D match, TRBD1 (6 bases). V was cut by 1 base and J by 6 bases, with 12 bases left in between. In germline, CDR1 is LGHNA, CDR2 YNFKEQ. The CDR3 extends over 14 amino acids. CDR3: CASSQVSGAAEAFF. For the CDR3, the DNA is TGTGCCAGCAGCCAAGTATCGGGGGCGGCTGAAGCTTTCTTT.

This clonotype was detected ten times or more. Here the CDR3 reads CATSGTEYYSGANVLTF. The DNA of the CDR3 is TGTGCCACCAGTGGGACGGAGTACTACTCTGGGGCCAACGTCCTGACTTTC. The chain links TRBV24-1 to TRBJ2-6; D ambiguous. Trimming left V 5 bases short and J 0 bases short, with 13 bases between. The germline V gene encodes CDR1 KGHDR and CDR2 SFDVKD. The CDR3 totals 17 residues.

This clonotype was observed at least ten times. The rearrangement uses TRBV4-2 and TRBJ2-3; TRBD2 matches at 7 bases. CDR3 length: 16 residues. Germline V gene data show CDR1 as LGHNA and CDR2 as YNFKEQ. The V segment lost 1 base and the J segment 5 bases; nucleotides outside the gene matches: 9. The chain's CDR3 is CASSQVLGRGQDTQYF. The CDR3 DNA sequence: TGTGCCAGCAGCCAAGTCCTGGGGAGGGGTCAAGATACGCAGTATTTT.